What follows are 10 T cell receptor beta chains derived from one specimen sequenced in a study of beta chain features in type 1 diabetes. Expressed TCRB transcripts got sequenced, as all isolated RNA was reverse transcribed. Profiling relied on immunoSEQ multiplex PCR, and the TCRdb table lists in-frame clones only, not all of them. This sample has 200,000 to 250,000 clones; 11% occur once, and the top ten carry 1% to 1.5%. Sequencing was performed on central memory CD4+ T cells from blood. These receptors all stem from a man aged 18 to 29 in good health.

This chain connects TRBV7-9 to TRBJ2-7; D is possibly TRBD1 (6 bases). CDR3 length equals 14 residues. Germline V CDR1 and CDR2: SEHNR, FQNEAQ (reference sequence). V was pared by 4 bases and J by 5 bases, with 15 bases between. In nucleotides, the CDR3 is TGTGCCAGCAGCTATACGACAGGATTCAACGAGCAGTACTTC. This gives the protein CASSYTTGFNEQYF.

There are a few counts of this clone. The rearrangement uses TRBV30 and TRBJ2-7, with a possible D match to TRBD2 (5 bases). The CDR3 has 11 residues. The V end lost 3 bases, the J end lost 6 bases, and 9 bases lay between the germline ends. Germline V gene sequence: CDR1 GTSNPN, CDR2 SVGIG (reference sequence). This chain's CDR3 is CAWSDYLEQYF. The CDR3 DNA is TGTGCCTGGAGCGACTATCTCGAGCAGTACTTC.

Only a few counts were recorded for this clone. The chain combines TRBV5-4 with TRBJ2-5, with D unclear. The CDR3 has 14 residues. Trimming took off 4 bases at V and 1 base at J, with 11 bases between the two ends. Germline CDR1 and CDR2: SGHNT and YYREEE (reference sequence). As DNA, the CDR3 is TGTGCCAGCAGCAGCGACTCTCTCCAAGAGACCCAGTACTTC. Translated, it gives CASSSDSLQETQYF. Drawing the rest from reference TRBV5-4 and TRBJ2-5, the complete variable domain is ETGVTQSPTHLIKTRGQQVTLRCSSQSGHNTVSWYQQALGQGPQFIFQYYREEENGRGNFPPRFSGLQFPNYSSELNVNALELDDSALYLCASSSDSLQETQYFGPGTRLLVL.

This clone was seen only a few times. The chain's CDR3 is CASSSEFLGQFF. DNA for the CDR3: TGTGCCAGCAGCTCGGAGTTCCTTGGGCAGTTCTTC. The chain has TRBV11-2 and TRBJ2-1; D remains ambiguous. Looked up from germline, CDR1 is SGHAT and CDR2 is FQNNGV. CDR3 length: 12 residues. V shed 4 bases and J shed 12 bases, with 13 bases lying between them.

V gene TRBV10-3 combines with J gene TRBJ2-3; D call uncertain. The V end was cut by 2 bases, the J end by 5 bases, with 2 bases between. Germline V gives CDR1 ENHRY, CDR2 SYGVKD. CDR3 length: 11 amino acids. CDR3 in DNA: TGTGCCATCAGTGAGGGAGATACGCAGTATTTT. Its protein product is CAISEGDTQYF.

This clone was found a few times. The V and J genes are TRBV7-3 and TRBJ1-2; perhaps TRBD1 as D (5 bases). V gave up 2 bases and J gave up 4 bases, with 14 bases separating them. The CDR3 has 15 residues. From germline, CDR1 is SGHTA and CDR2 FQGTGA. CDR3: CASSLQGLAPYGYTF. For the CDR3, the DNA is TGTGCCAGCAGCTTACAGGGTCTGGCACCCTATGGCTACACCTTC.

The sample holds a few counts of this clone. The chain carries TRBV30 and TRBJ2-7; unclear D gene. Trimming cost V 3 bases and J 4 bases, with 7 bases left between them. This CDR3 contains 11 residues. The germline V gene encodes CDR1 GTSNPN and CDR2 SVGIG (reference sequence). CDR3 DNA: TGTGCCTGGAGAAGGGCGTACGAGCAGTACTTC. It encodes CAWRRAYEQYF. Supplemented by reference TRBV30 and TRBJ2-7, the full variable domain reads SQTIHQWPATLVQPVGSPLSLECTVEGTSNPNLYWYRQAAGRGLQLLFYSVGIGQISSEVPQNLSASRPQDRQFILSSKKLLLSDSGFYLCAWRRAYEQYFGPGTRLTVT.

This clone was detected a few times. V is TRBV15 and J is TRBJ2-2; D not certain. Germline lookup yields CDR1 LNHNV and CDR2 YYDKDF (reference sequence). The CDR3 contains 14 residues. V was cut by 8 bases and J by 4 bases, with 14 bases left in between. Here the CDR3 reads CATQTLVGTGELFF. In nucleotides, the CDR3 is TGTGCCACCCAAACGCTAGTGGGCACCGGGGAGCTGTTTTTT.

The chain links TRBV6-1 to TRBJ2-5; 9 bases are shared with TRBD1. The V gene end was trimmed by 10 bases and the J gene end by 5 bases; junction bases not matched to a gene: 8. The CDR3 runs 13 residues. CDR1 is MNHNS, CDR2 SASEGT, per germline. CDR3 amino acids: CAISRDRAETQYF. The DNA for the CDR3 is TGTGCCATCAGCCGGGACAGGGCGGAGACCCAGTACTTC.

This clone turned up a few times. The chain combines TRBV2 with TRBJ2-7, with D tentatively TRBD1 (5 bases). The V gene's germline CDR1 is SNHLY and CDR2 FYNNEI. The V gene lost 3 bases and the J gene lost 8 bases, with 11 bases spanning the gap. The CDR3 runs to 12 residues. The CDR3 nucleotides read TGTGCCAGCAGTGATCAGGGCTCCAAGCAGTACTTC. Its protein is CASSDQGSKQYF. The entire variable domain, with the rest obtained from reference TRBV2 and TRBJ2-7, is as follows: EPEVTQTPSHQVTQMGQEVILRCVPISNHLYFYWYRQILGQKVEFLVSFYNNEISEKSEIFDDQFSVERPDGSNFTLKIRSTKLEDSAMYFCASSDQGSKQYFGPGTRLTVT.